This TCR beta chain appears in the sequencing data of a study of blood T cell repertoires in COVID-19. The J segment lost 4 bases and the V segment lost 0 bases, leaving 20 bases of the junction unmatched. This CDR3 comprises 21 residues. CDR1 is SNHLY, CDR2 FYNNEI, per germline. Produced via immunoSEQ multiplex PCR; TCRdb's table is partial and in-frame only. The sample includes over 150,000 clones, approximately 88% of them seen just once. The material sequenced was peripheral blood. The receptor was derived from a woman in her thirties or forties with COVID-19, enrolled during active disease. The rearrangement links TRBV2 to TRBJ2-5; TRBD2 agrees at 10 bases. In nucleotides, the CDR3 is TGTGCCAGCAGTGAAGCGGTTGGTTCCCAGCGGGAGGGCCGCCGAAGAGAGACCCAGTACTTC. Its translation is CASSEAVGSQREGRRRETQYF.